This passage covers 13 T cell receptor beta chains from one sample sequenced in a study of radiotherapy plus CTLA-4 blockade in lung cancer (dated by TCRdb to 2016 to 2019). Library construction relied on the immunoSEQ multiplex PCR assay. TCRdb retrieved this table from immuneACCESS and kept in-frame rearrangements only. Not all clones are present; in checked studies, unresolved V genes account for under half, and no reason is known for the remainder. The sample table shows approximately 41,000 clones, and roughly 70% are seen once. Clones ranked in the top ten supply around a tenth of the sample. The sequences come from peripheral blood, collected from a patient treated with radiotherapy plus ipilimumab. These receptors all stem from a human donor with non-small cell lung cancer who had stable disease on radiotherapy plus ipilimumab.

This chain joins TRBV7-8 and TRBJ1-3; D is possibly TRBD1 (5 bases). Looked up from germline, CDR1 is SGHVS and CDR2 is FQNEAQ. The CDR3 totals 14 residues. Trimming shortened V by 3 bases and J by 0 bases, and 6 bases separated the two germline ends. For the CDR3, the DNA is TGTGCCAGCAGCTTCGACAGCTCTGGAAACACCATATATTTT. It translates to CASSFDSSGNTIYF.

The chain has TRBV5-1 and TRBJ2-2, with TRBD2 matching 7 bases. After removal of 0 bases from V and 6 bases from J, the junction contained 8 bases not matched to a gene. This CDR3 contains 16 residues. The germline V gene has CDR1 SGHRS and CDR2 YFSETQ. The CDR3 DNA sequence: TGCGCCAGCAGCTTGGCCTCTAGACGGGGGGCCGGGGAGCTGTTTTTT. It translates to CASSLASRRGAGELFF. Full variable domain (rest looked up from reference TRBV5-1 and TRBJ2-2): KAGVTQTPRYLIKTRGQQVTLSCSPISGHRSVSWYQQTPGQGLQFLFEYFSETQRNKGNFPGRFSGRQFSNSRSEMNVSTLELGDSALYLCASSLASRRGAGELFFGEGSRLTVL.

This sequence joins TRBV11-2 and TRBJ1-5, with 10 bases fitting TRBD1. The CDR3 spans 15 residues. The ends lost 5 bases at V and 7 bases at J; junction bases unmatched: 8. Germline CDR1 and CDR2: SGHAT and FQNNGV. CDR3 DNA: TGTGCCAGCAGCCCTGAGACAGGGGGCAGGCAGCCCCAGCATTTT. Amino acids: CASSPETGGRQPQHF.

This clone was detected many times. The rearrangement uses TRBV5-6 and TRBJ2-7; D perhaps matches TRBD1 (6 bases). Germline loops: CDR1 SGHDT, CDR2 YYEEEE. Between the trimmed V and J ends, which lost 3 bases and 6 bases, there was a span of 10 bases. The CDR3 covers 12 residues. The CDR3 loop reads CASSYRVGEQYF. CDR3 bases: TGTGCCAGCAGCTACAGGGTTGGCGAGCAGTACTTC. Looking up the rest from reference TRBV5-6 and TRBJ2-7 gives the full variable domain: DAGVTQSPTHLIKTRGQQVTLRCSPKSGHDTVSWYQQALGQGPQFIFQYYEEEERQRGNFPDRFSGHQFPNYSSELNVNALLLGDSALYLCASSYRVGEQYFGPGTRLTVT.

The CDR3 region is CASSGHFSNTEAFF. CDR3 nucleotides: TGTGCCAGCAGCGGCCACTTTTCTAACACTGAAGCTTTCTTT. V is TRBV9 and J is TRBJ1-1; D is unclear. Looked up from germline, CDR1 is SGDLS and CDR2 is YYNGEE. The V end lost 3 bases, the J end lost 2 bases, and 11 bases lay between the germline ends. This CDR3 comprises 14 residues.

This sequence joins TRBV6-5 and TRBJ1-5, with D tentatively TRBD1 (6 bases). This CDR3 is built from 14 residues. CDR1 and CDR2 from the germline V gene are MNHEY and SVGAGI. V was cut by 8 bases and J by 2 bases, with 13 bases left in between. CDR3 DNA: TGTGCCAGCCGAAACAGGGTTGGCAATCAGCCCCAGCATTTT. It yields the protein CASRNRVGNQPQHF.

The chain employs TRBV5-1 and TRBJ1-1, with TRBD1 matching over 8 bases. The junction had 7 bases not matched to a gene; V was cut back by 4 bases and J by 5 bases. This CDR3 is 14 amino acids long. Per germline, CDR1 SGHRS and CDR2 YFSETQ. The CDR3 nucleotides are TGCGCCAGCAGCCTGTCAGGGGGCCGAACTGAAGCTTTCTTT. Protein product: CASSLSGGRTEAFF.

The CDR3: CASSLTDSNYGYTF. CDR3 in DNA: TGTGCCAGCAGCTTGACGGACTCTAACTATGGCTACACCTTC. V is TRBV5-5 and J is TRBJ1-2; no reliable D call. Per the germline V gene, CDR1 is SGHKS and CDR2 is YYEKEE (reference sequence). The length of the CDR3 is 14 residues. Trimming took 1 base from V and 0 from J, leaving 7 bases between them. The full variable domain, completed using reference TRBV5-5 and TRBJ1-2, is DAGVTQSPTHLIKTRGQQVTLRCSPISGHKSVSWYQQVLGQGPQFIFQYYEKEERGRGNFPDRFSARQFPNYSSELNVNALLLGDSALYLCASSLTDSNYGYTFGSGTRLTVV.

The CDR3: CASSLATGSNYGYTF. The DNA for the CDR3 is TGTGCCAGCAGTTTAGCGACAGGTTCTAACTATGGCTACACCTTC. The chain couples TRBV27 to TRBJ1-2, with a tentative D call TRBD1 (6 bases). From germline, CDR1 is MNHEY and CDR2 SMNVEV (reference sequence). V was pared by 2 bases and J by 0 bases, with 10 bases between. The CDR3 length is 15 residues.

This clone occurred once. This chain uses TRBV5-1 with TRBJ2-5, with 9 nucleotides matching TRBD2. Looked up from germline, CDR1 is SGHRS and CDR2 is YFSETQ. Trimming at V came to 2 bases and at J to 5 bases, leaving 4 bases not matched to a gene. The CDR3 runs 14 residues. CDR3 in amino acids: CASSFAGTSETQYF. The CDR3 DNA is TGCGCCAGCAGCTTCGCCGGGACTAGCGAGACCCAGTACTTC.

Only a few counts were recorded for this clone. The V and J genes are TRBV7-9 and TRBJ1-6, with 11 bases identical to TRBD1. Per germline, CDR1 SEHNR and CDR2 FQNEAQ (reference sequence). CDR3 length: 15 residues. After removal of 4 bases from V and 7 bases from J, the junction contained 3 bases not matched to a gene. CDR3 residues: CASSYGQGANSPLHF. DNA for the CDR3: TGTGCCAGCAGCTATGGACAGGGGGCGAATTCACCCCTCCACTTT.

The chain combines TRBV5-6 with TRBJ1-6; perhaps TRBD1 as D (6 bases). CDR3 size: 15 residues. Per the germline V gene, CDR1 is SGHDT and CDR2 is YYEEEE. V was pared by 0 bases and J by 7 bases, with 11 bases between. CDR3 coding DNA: TGTGCCAGCAGCTTGGCCGGGGGGCAGAATTCACCCCTCCACTTT. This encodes CASSLAGGQNSPLHF.

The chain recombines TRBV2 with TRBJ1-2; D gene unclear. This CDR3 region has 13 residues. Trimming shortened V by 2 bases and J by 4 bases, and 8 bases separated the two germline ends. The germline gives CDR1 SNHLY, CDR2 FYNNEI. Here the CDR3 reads CASSENYRYGYTF. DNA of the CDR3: TGTGCCAGCAGTGAAAACTACCGCTATGGCTACACCTTC.